This T cell receptor beta chain was sequenced for a study of radiotherapy plus CTLA-4 blockade in lung cancer. Germline CDR1 MDHEN, CDR2 SYDVKM. There are 13 residues in the CDR3. J was trimmed by 7 bases and V by 5 bases; bases with no gene match: 6. About this clone: Its antigen is currently unknown.

Clones were read by immunoSEQ multiplex PCR, and TCRdb kept only the in-frame ones, dropping some. Here the sample spans around 65,000 clones, 70% to 85% being singletons. Findings and limits, study-wide: Once radiotherapy plus ipilimumab had been given, TCR clones derived from tumor expanded in blood.

Lung cancer patients with chemo-refractory metastatic non-small-cell disease were given focal radiation plus CTLA-4 blockade with ipilimumab. Sequenced here: peripheral blood, sampled from a patient treated with radiotherapy plus ipilimumab. V and J are TRBV28 and TRBJ1-2; 8 bases line up with TRBD1. The TCR sequence derives from a human donor with non-small cell lung cancer who had a complete response to radiotherapy plus ipilimumab. Here the CDR3 DNA reads TGTGCCAGCAGTCAAGGACAGGGTGTTGGCTACACCTTC. This sequence encodes CASSQGQGVGYTF.